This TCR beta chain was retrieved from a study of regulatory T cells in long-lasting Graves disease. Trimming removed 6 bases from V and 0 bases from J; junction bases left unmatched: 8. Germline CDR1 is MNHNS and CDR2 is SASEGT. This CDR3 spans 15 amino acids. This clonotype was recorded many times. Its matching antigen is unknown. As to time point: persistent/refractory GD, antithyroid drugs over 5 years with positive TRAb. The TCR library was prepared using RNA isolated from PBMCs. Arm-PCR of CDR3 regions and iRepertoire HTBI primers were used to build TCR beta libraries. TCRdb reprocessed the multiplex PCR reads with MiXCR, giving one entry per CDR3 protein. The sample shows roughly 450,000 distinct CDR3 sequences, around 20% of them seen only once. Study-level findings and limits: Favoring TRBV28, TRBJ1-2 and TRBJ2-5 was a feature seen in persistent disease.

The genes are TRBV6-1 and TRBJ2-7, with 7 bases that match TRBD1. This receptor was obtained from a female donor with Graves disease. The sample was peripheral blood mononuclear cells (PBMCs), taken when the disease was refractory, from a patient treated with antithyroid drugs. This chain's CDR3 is CASSRTGAFSYEQYF. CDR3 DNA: TGTGCCAGCAGCAGGACAGGAGCTTTCTCCTACGAGCAGTACTTC.